This T cell receptor (beta chain) derives from a study of cytomegalovirus exposure and HLA in healthy donors. Findings and limits, study-wide: Investigators reported over 150 TCR beta chains as tied to cytomegalovirus. Of the V segments, some could not be distinguished, including TRBV6-2 and TRBV6-3, and were excluded.

Amplification used 60 Vbeta primers and 13 Jbeta primers. Original processing methods: Among the unique TCR beta chains that a later analysis counted, 75 million to 85 million in all, 9.5 million to 12 million were shared. Libraries were prepared by immunoSEQ multiplex PCR; TCRdb keeps only in-frame clonotypes and omits some of them. The D gene and trimming were derived from the DNA, and the V and J assignments and clone size from that table. The sample has 150,000 to 200,000 clones, just under 80% seen once; the top ten hold 3% to 3.5%. In germline, CDR1 is LNHDA, CDR2 SQIVND (reference sequence). This CDR3 comprises 15 residues. The V and J ends lost 7 bases and 8 bases respectively, with 23 bases between them. Remarks on this clone: The antigen is undetermined.

Material: PBMCs. V gene TRBV19 combines with J gene TRBJ1-2; D is perhaps TRBD1 (5 bases). The TCR originated in a woman in her forties or fifties in good health and CMV-seropositive. CDR3 amino acids: CASTSQGNLIGGYTF. In nucleotides, the CDR3 is TGTGCCAGTACTTCCCAGGGAAATCTTATTGGGGGCTACACCTTC. Supplemented by reference TRBV19 and TRBJ1-2, the full variable domain reads DGGITQSPKYLFRKEGQNVTLSCEQNLNHDAMYWYRQDPGQGLRLIYYSQIVNDFQKGDIAEGYSVSREKKESFPLTVTSAQKNPTAFYLCASTSQGNLIGGYTFGSGTRLTVV.